Listed here is a single T cell receptor (beta chain). Its target is unknown. The data were taken from a study of T cell responses to AZD1222 COVID-19 vaccine. Findings and limits, study-wide: Spike as a whole was targeted by vaccine-associated CD4 TCRs, dominant at 160-218 and 743-854.

Only in-frame clones appear in the TCRdb table, and some are missing; sequencing was by immunoSEQ multiplex PCR. This repertoire shows just under 100,000 clones, 88% found once; its top ten account for 2.5% to 3%. The ends were cut back, 1 base at V and 4 bases at J, with 8 bases in the middle. Germline V gene lookup returns CDR1 MNHEY and CDR2 SMNVEV (reference sequence). The CDR3 length is 15 residues. The TCR was taken from an adult in good health. Sequenced here: peripheral blood, sampled on day 0 of AZD1222 vaccination. The chain combines TRBV27 with TRBJ1-6; D not resolved. The DNA of the CDR3 is TGTGCCAGCAGTTTATACAGCCCGTATAATTCACCCCTCCACTTT. It specifies CASSLYSPYNSPLHF.